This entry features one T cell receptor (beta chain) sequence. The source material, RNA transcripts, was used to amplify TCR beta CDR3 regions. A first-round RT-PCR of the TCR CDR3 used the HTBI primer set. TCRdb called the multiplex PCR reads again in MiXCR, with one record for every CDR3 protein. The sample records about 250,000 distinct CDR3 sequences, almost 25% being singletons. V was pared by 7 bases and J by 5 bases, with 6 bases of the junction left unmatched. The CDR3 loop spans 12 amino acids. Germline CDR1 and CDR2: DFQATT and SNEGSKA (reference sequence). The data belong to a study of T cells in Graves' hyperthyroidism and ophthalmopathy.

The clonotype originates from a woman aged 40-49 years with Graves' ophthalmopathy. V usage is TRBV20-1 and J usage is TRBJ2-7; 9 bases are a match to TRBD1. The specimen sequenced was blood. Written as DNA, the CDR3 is TGCAGTGTCGGACAGGGGAGCCACGAGCAGTACTTC. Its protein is CSVGQGSHEQYF.